This T cell receptor (beta chain) was profiled in a study of identical twins. General study results and limits: Fewer insertions marked abundant cord blood beta clonotypes; young adult naive trended weakly, memory not at all. There was more out-of-frame TCR alpha sharing in monozygotic twins than models estimated. Excess sharing between twins was weaker in beta out-of-frame sequences. Out-of-frame alpha sequences shared between twins exhibited an excess of low generation probability.

TCRdb analysed the 5' RACE reads with MiXCR anew, one entry per CDR3 protein. The table includes about 340,000 distinct CDR3 sequences, over 9% detected once. In the case of this clonotype: Antigen: not known.

The CDR3 loop spans 12 amino acids. The germline gives CDR1 SEHNR, CDR2 FQNEAQ (reference sequence). Deletions cut 5 bases from V and 2 bases from J, with 7 bases between. The same specimen was also included in a second study, on yellow fever vaccine responses in identical twins.

The TCR sequence derives from a woman younger than 35 in good health. The chain carries TRBV7-9 and TRBJ2-7, with D unclear. The specimen sequenced was CD8+ T cells sorted from blood. The CDR3 DNA sequence: TGTGCCAGCAGCGCAACGGCCTACGAGCAGTACGTC. Translating it yields CASSATAYEQYV.